The rows below give T cell receptor beta chains drawn from one sample of a study of blood T cell repertoires in COVID-19. Produced via immunoSEQ multiplex PCR; TCRdb's table is partial and in-frame only. Among about 270,000 clones listed, 85% were seen once. The source material was peripheral blood. Receptors originate from a woman aged 50 to 60 with active or convalescent COVID-19. CDR3s include the opening cysteine and the closing phenylalanine or tryptophan. Fields, in order: clone size, D gene, J gene, V gene, CDR3 DNA, CDR3 protein. The D gene is left open where the match is weak. Not all rows give a size; the values are once, few, many and, for expanded clones, a class.

NA | NA | TRBJ2-7 | TRBV19 | TGTGCCAGTAGGGAAACAAGCGGCACGGCCTACTCCTACGAGCAGTACTTC | CASRETSGTAYSYEQYF
NA | NA | TRBJ1-6 | TRBV6-1 | TGTGCCAGCAGTGAAGAGGGAGGGGTATTCTCCTATAATTCACCCCTCCACTTT | CASSEEGGVFSYNSPLHF
NA | NA | TRBJ1-1 | TRBV24-1 | TGTGCCACCAGTGATCCATCGACAGGTCCCACTGAAGCTTTCTTT | CATSDPSTGPTEAFF
NA | NA | TRBJ2-7 | TRBV6-2/TRBV6-3 | TGTGCCAGCAGCCCGCTGGCGGGTGGTGTTTACGAGCAGTACTTC | CASSPLAGGVYEQYF
once | NA | TRBJ2-3 | TRBV28 | TGTGCCAGCAGTTTACCTCTCAGAGGAAATACGCAGTATTTT | CASSLPLRGNTQYF
NA | TRBD2 | TRBJ2-1 | TRBV10-3 | TGTGCCATCAAGGGTAGCGGGTCCTACAATGAGCAGTTCTTC | CAIKGSGSYNEQFF
once | NA | TRBJ1-2 | TRBV9 | TGTGCCAGCAGCGCCGGTACGGTGGAGGACAGCGTGAAGGGCTACACCTTC | CASSAGTVEDSVKGYTF
NA | NA | TRBJ2-7 | TRBV27 | TGTGCCAGCAGTTTATCAGGGACTCTGTACGAGCAGTACTTC | CASSLSGTLYEQYF
NA | TRBD1 | TRBJ1-1 | TRBV5-1 | TGCGCCAGCAGCTATCAACCCAGTCCCGGGACAGGGAACACTGAAGCTTTCTTT | CASSYQPSPGTGNTEAFF
NA | TRBD1 | TRBJ1-1 | TRBV6-5 | TGTGCCAGCAGTTACGGGGACAGGGTTGAAGCTTTCTTT | CASSYGDRVEAFF
NA | TRBD2 | TRBJ2-3 | TRBV2 | TGTGCCAGCAGCCCCCAGCCGGGACTAGAATTGGATACGCAGTATTTT | CASSPQPGLELDTQYF
NA | NA | TRBJ1-1 | TRBV5-1 | TGCGCCAGCAGTACACCCCCCTCTGGCGGGGGGACGGGGCGCCGCGCTGAAGCTTTCTTT | CASSTPPSGGGTGRRAEAFF
few | TRBD2 | TRBJ2-7 | TRBV11-2 | TGTGCCAGCAGCTTAGATCGGACTAGCGGGATCCTCCGGCCCTACGAGCAGTACTTC | CASSLDRTSGILRPYEQYF
NA | TRBD2 | TRBJ2-3 | TRBV10-3 | TGTGCCATCAATCCTAGCGGGAGCACAGATACGCAGTATTTT | CAINPSGSTDTQYF
few | TRBD1 | TRBJ1-5 | TRBV5-1 | TGCGCCAGCAGCTTGGCCAGGGGGACCGATCAGCCCCAGCATTTT | CASSLARGTDQPQHF
NA | NA | TRBJ1-4 | TRBV6-5 | TGTGCCAGCAGATCCGGACAGTATAATGAAAAACTGTTTTTT | CASRSGQYNEKLFF
few | NA | TRBJ1-1 | TRBV11-2 | TGTGCCAGCAGCTTTGGGAGGGGAGGGGACACTGAAGCTTTCTTT | CASSFGRGGDTEAFF
NA | TRBD2 | TRBJ2-5 | TRBV11-2 | TGTGCCAGCAGTCCCGGGACTAGTCTGGAGACCCAGTACTTC | CASSPGTSLETQYF
NA | NA | TRBJ2-7 | TRBV28 | TGTGCCAGCAGTTTATTTTCCAGGGGTATCTACGAGCAGTACTTC | CASSLFSRGIYEQYF
NA | TRBD1 | TRBJ1-2 | TRBV28 | TGTGCCAGCAGTGTACAGGGGGCCCTGGATGGCTACACCTTC | CASSVQGALDGYTF
once | NA | TRBJ1-2 | TRBV27 | TGTGCCAGCAGTCTACGGACAGACAATAACTATGGCTACACCTTC | CASSLRTDNNYGYTF
NA | NA | TRBJ2-1 | TRBV7-9 | TGTGCCAGCAGCTTATATAGTGTACGCTACAATGAGCAGTTCTTC | CASSLYSVRYNEQFF
NA | TRBD2 | TRBJ2-7 | TRBV25-1 | TGTGCCAGCAGTGAAGGGGGGGTCGGGTACTTC | CASSEGGVGYF
NA | TRBD1 | TRBJ1-2 | TRBV28 | TGTGCCAGCAGTCATGACAGGGAACATGGCTACACCTTC | CASSHDREHGYTF
NA | NA | TRBJ2-1 | TRBV9 | TGTGCCAGCAGCGTTGAAGGGACTCATGAGCAGTTCTTC | CASSVEGTHEQFF
NA | NA | TRBJ2-1 | TRBV5-4 | TGTGCCAGCAGCCCAGTAACCGGGACTCCCGGTGAGCAGTTCTTC | CASSPVTGTPGEQFF
NA | NA | TRBJ2-7 | TRBV7-2 | TGTGCCAGCAGTTTACGCCAGTCGTGGCAGTACTTC | CASSLRQSWQYF
once | TRBD1 | TRBJ1-6 | TRBV10-3 | TGTGCCATCAGTGCTGGACAGGGGGGGAGGAATTCACCCCTCCACTTT | CAISAGQGGRNSPLHF
NA | NA | TRBJ2-7 | TRBV27 | TGTGCCAGCAGTGCCATAGCGGAGACCTCCTACGAGCAGTACTTC | CASSAIAETSYEQYF
NA | NA | TRBJ1-4 | TRBV5-4 | TGTGCCAGCAGCATTAGGGGGAATGAAAAACTGTTTTTT | CASSIRGNEKLFF
NA | NA | TRBJ2-1 | TRBV27 | TGTGCCAGCAGTTTAGTAGGAGGTCCCAATGAGCAGTTCTTC | CASSLVGGPNEQFF
NA | TRBD2 | TRBJ2-7 | TRBV7-8 | TGTGCCAGCAGCTTGCGACTGGGACTAGCGGGAGTATACGAGCAGTACTTC | CASSLRLGLAGVYEQYF
NA | TRBD1 | TRBJ2-6 | TRBV5-4 | TGTGCCAGCAGCCGAGCCGGGACAGGGGAAACTGGGGCCAACGTCCTGACTTTC | CASSRAGTGETGANVLTF
NA | TRBD1 | TRBJ1-6 | TRBV7-8 | TGTGCCAGCAGCCCCGACAGGGGGCCTATAGGTTCACCCCTCCACTTT | CASSPDRGPIGSPLHF
NA | NA | TRBJ1-1 | TRBV15 | TGTGCCACCAGCGCGATGGGGGGGCCTGAAGCTTTCTTT | CATSAMGGPEAFF
NA | TRBD1 | TRBJ1-4 | TRBV19 | TGTGCCAGTAGCCACTCGATGCGAGGGACAGGTCCTCTCAAACTGTTTTTT | CASSHSMRGTGPLKLFF
NA | NA | TRBJ1-6 | TRBV6-1 | TGTGCCAGCAGTGAAGCTGGCAGGGGACGGGCACCCCTCCACTTT | CASSEAGRGRAPLHF
NA | NA | TRBJ2-7 | TRBV5-1 | TGCGCCAGCAGCTTGGTTGGGACAAGTTTCTACGAGCAGTACTTC | CASSLVGTSFYEQYF
NA | TRBD2 | TRBJ2-5 | TRBV6-5 | TGTGCCACGGCCCCTAGCGGGAGGGAGACCCAGTACTTC | CATAPSGRETQYF
NA | TRBD2 | TRBJ2-1 | TRBV4-2 | TGTGCCAGCAGCCAACCGGGAAGCGGGAGCAATGAGCAGTTCTTC | CASSQPGSGSNEQFF